This T cell receptor (beta chain) was profiled in a study of T-cell reconstitution after alpha-beta-depleted transplantation in children. This clonotype was seen repeatedly, ten times or more. The CDR3 has 15 residues. The germline gives CDR1 MNHNS, CDR2 SASEGT. V gave up 6 bases and J gave up 7 bases, with 20 bases separating them. Using unique molecular identifiers, the investigators prepared the TCRbeta library. TCRdb reprocessed the PCR reads via MiXCR and lists one record per CDR3 protein. Counted here are approximately 250,000 distinct CDR3 sequences, 7.5% to 10% occurring once; the ten biggest clones make up over 4.5%.

This clonotype was sampled from a human donor who donated a stem cell graft to a child with SCID. This chain connects TRBV6-1 to TRBJ2-3, with D possibly being TRBD1 (5 bases). The input for sequencing was PBMCs from the stem cell graft donor, taken from the stem cell graft. This chain's CDR3 is CASSHGAGSRHTQYF. The CDR3 nucleotides are TGTGCCAGCAGCCATGGGGCAGGGTCACGCCATACGCAGTATTTT.